This paragraph covers one T cell receptor (beta chain) sequence. Its recognized antigen is unknown. No much larger clone is present one base from it, and per-base qualities are unavailable. The data derive from a study of T cells in Graves' hyperthyroidism and ophthalmopathy (dated by TCRdb to between 2018 and 2020). Regarding the complete study: Peripheral blood was sampled at the time of initial diagnosis, prior to any treatment. Prospective prediction of ophthalmopathy was tested in an independent validation cohort of some 20 hyperthyroidism patients and 15 to 17 patients who later progressed to ophthalmopathy. For training and testing, the roughly 100 patients in the discovery cohort were randomly divided in a 7:3 ratio. The paper reports TCR Vbeta CDR3 sequencing of some 140 peripheral blood samples: approximately 41 ophthalmopathy, about 75 hyperthyroidism and around 17 progressor patients. A discovery cohort of about a hundred patients, about 43 with Graves' ophthalmopathy and approximately 55 with stable Graves' hyperthyroidism, was used to find distinguishing TCR V-J signatures. After blood sampling, hyperthyroidism patients were treated with methimazole at a starting dose of 30 mg daily, and ophthalmopathy patients were treated with high-dose intravenous methylprednisolone. In about six Graves' hyperthyroidism patients, the study also compared T-cell repertoires from thyroid tissue with T-cell repertoires from blood.

The TCR beta CDR3 regions were amplified from RNA transcripts. A first-round RT-PCR of the TCR CDR3 used the HTBI primer set with the Qiagen OneStep RT-PCR kit. The libraries were constructed in a second round of multiplex PCR and then size-selected and purified. Sequencing of the libraries was done on an Illumina HiSeq2000 using paired-end 100 bp reads. Under the source paper's analysis protocol: Raw data were processed with SOAPnuke, discarding reads with adapters, uncalled bases, mean Phred below 15, or no exact constant-primer or identifier match. High-quality paired reads were merged with COPE v1.2.5, and unique nucleotide sequences were defined as clonotypes. Clonotypes were aligned to IMGT TRBV, TRBD and TRBJ reference segments using MiTCR v1.1. Only V-J combinations with frequency above 0.0001, covering roughly 99% of repertoires, were analysed. The TCS score was defined as F50 (clonal expansion) divided by E x V (chaos), with BLOSUM62-based TCRdist calculated between CDR3 peptides within each V-J. Welch's t-statistics and random forest reduced fewer than 600 V-J features to around 14, which were used in a naive Bayes classifier (R e1071). TCRdb took the public reads, trimmed them with fastp at Q25, ran MiXCR for clone calling and kept in-frame beta chains. Identical CDR3 proteins give one entry, which carries the most common genes and DNA. TCRdb, not the authors, supplied the V and J calls. The sample records under 600,000 distinct CDR3 sequences, around 15% of which are singletons. The ten biggest clones cover approximately 3.5% of the sample.

What the study reported, not specific to this receptor: In validation, the model predicted progression to ophthalmopathy a median of about 6.5 months before onset, with about 64% sensitivity and roughly 72% specificity. Sample size was not statistically predetermined, and blinding of investigators to group allocation was not performed. Most expanded thyroid clonotypes (frequency above 0.001) were also detected in blood, suggesting blood repertoires may reflect thyroid immune responses. A 13 V-J signature model separated ophthalmopathy from stable hyperthyroidism, with approximately 87% sensitivity and just under 84% specificity in cross-validation and 80%/75% in testing.

Trimming costs V 6 bases and J 0 bases, and their ends lie 21 bases apart. Its CDR3 holds 18 amino acids, cysteine through phenylalanine. Only CDR3 DNA remains: 54 bases, in frame from the first base. CDR1 and CDR2, looked up from the germline V gene, are MNHNS and SASEGT. Ophthalmopathy patients had moderately to severely active disease, Clinical Activity Score of at least 3, NOSPECS grade of at least 4, and duration under 3 months. The study excluded patients with uncontrolled infections, other autoimmune diseases, pregnancy or lactation. Diagnoses were based on clinical symptoms, serum thyroxine and TRAb, thyroid ultrasound and orbital computed tomography. PBMCs were isolated from 7.5 to 10 ml of fresh peripheral blood by Ficoll-Paque density gradient centrifugation. Total RNA was extracted using Trizol reagent, and RNA quality was assessed on an Agilent 2100 Bioanalyzer.

The sample was blood. The source is a woman between 35 and 50 years old with Graves' ophthalmopathy. The chain links TRBV6-1 with TRBJ1-5; the D gene is perhaps TRBD1, from 5 matching bases. DNA sequence: TGTGCCAGCAGACAAACAGGCCCCGAATCCTATAGCAATCAGCCCCAGCATTTT. It translates to CASRQTGPESYSNQPQHF.